This T cell receptor beta chain was retrieved from a study of CD8+ T cells in alopecia areata. Study results and caveats: Relative to mice, TCR sharing across patients was less clear, a difference possibly HLA-related. Scalp samples also yield sequences from resident alphabeta T cells of normal skin.

This clone was picked up a small number of times. Its target is not known. Between the trimmed V and J ends, which lost 5 bases and 0 bases, there was a span of 8 bases. CDR1 is MNHEY, CDR2 SMNVEV, per germline (reference sequence). CDR3 length: 15 residues. Sequencing relied on a cDNA template that was reverse transcribed from extracted RNA. The assay was immunoSEQ multiplex PCR, and TCRdb's table has in-frame clones only and misses some. The table shows around 120,000 clones, with approximately 47% occurring only once. Peripheral blood samples and lesional scalp punch biopsies were obtained from alopecia areata patients. Sorted populations comprised CD4+ and CD8+ T cells obtained from PBMCs.

The gene calls are TRBV27 and TRBJ2-6; D gene ambiguous. Sequencing was carried out using NKG2D-low CD8+ T cells sorted from blood. This TCR came from a human donor with alopecia areata. For the CDR3, the DNA is TGTGCCAGCAGTCCTACTATCTCTGGGGCCAACGTCCTGACTTTC. Amino acids: CASSPTISGANVLTF.